These T cell receptor beta chains were read from a single sample in a study of shared clonotypes between healthy human individuals. The table came from immunoSEQ multiplex PCR; TCRdb's copy has only in-frame clones and leaves some out. The table records about 1.1 million clones, around 77% of them present only once. Material: memory CD4+ T cells from PBMCs. The receptors shown here come from a man between 18 and 29 years old in good health. Some clones in this sample may be carry-over from other donors' samples. CDR3s include the opening cysteine and the closing phenylalanine or tryptophan. The D gene is left open where the match is weak. Only some rows state a clone size, as once, few, many or a class for expanded clones.

>-|TRBV7-9|-|TRBJ1-4
TGTGCCAGCAGCGTAACGCAGGGCAATGAAAAACTGTTTTTT
CASSVTQGNEKLFF
>few|TRBV9|TRBD1|TRBJ2-7
TGTGCCAGCAGCGGGGGGACAGGATTTTACGAGCAGTACTTC
CASSGGTGFYEQYF
>-|TRBV1|-|TRBJ1-2
TGCACCAGCAGGCGAAAGACCTATGGCTACACCTTC
CTSRRKTYGYTF
>few|TRBV28|-|TRBJ2-7
TGTGCCAGCAGCTTTCAGCCTCGGAACGAGCAGTACTTC
CASSFQPRNEQYF
>-|TRBV7-2|TRBD2|TRBJ2-3
TGTGCCAGCAGCACCGGAGCGGGGGGCACTCGATATACGCAGTATTTT
CASSTGAGGTRYTQYF
>-|TRBV10-3|-|TRBJ1-5
TGTGCCATCAGTGGGGATAGCAATCAGCCCCAGCATTTT
CAISGDSNQPQHF
>-|TRBV7-9|-|TRBJ2-7
TGTGCCAGCAGCGCAGTCGAGGGAATGGGGGAGTTCGAGCAGTACTTC
CASSAVEGMGEFEQYF
>-|TRBV2|TRBD2|TRBJ2-1
TGTGCCAGCAGTGAAGAGGGCGTTGCGGGAGGTAACAATGAGCAGTTCTTC
CASSEEGVAGGNNEQFF
>-|TRBV7-8|-|TRBJ1-5
TGTGCCAGCAGCTTGGGGAGGGTTTTTACAAATCAGCCCCAGCATTTT
CASSLGRVFTNQPQHF
>-|TRBV30|-|TRBJ1-6
TGTGCCTGGAGTGTCACCGAAGGCTCACCCCTCCACTTT
CAWSVTEGSPLHF
>-|TRBV27|-|TRBJ1-5
TGTGCCAGCAGAAGATCCCAAGGCAGTAGCAATCAGCCCCAGCATTTT
CASRRSQGSSNQPQHF
>-|TRBV5-1|-|TRBJ2-5
TGCGCCAGCAGACTGGGGACTTTTCCGTCGGAGACCCAGTACTTC
CASRLGTFPSETQYF
>once|TRBV11-3|TRBD1|TRBJ1-1
TGTGCCAGCAGCGCCGGACAGGGGAGGAACACTGAAGCTTTCTTT
CASSAGQGRNTEAFF
>-|TRBV4-1|-|TRBJ1-2
TGCGCCAGCAGCCAAGATCATCTCCCCCGGGACCGTCCTAACTATGGCTACACCTTC
CASSQDHLPRDRPNYGYTF
>once|TRBV28|-|TRBJ1-2
TGTGCCAGCAGTTTATTAGAGCCCCACTATGGCTACACCTTC
CASSLLEPHYGYTF
>-|TRBV15|-|TRBJ2-3
TGTGCCACCAGCCCGGGTCCTAGGGTGACTGGCACAGATACGCAGTATTTT
CATSPGPRVTGTDTQYF
>-|TRBV4-1|-|TRBJ2-1
TGCGCCAGCAGCCAAGGCGGCTACAATGAGCAGTTCTTC
CASSQGGYNEQFF
>-|TRBV6-5|-|TRBJ2-3
TGTGCCAGCAGAGGTACCTACTTCACAGATACGCAGTATTTT
CASRGTYFTDTQYF
>-|TRBV28|-|TRBJ2-7
TGTGCCAGCAGTTTCCGGGACGGGGGATACAAGCAGTACTTC
CASSFRDGGYKQYF
>-|TRBV7-2|TRBD2|TRBJ2-1
TGTGCCAGCAGCTTAGCGGGGGGGAGTGAGCAGTTCTTC
CASSLAGGSEQFF
>-|TRBV6-5|TRBD2|TRBJ2-6
TGTGCCAGCAGTTATAGCGGAGCGGGAGGGGCCAACGTCCTGACTTTC
CASSYSGAGGANVLTF
>-|TRBV28|TRBD2|TRBJ2-7
TGTGCCAGCAGTTGGGTTAGCGGGAAGGGGCAGTACTTC
CASSWVSGKGQYF
>-|TRBV6-1|TRBD1|TRBJ2-2
TGTGCCAGCAGAGGACAGGGGGCGAACACCGGGGAGCTGTTTTTT
CASRGQGANTGELFF
>-|TRBV5-4|TRBD2|TRBJ2-5
TGTGCCAGCAGACCCGAGCGGGATGGGGAGACCCAGTACTTC
CASRPERDGETQYF
>-|TRBV29-1|-|TRBJ2-2
TGCAGCGCGGGCGTTAGCATTGACACCGGGGAGCTGTTTTTT
CSAGVSIDTGELFF
>-|TRBV10-1|TRBD2|TRBJ2-1
TGCGCCAGCAGTGAGTTAGCGGGAGATCGGAATGAGCAGTTCTTC
CASSELAGDRNEQFF
>-|TRBV5-1|TRBD2|TRBJ2-3
TGCGCCAGCAGCTTGGTGTCCAGCGGGGGTAGCACAGATACGCAGTATTTT
CASSLVSSGGSTDTQYF
>-|TRBV28|-|TRBJ1-5
TGTGCCAGCAGTTTAAGTGTTGGCAATCAGCCCCAGCATTTT
CASSLSVGNQPQHF
>-|TRBV6-5|-|TRBJ2-7
TGTGCCAGCAGCCTCGCAATAGGGGCCTACGAGCAGTACTTC
CASSLAIGAYEQYF
>-|TRBV5-1|TRBD1|TRBJ1-2
TGCGCCAGCAGCTTGGCCGGGACAGTACCCAGACCGGCGGGCTACACCTTC
CASSLAGTVPRPAGYTF
>-|TRBV19|-|TRBJ2-7
TGTGCCAGTAGTATAATCGGGTACGAGCAGTACTTC
CASSIIGYEQYF
>once|TRBV9|TRBD1|TRBJ2-5
TGTGCCAGCAGCGCAACCGGGACAGGGGGTCTAGAGACCCAGTACTTC
CASSATGTGGLETQYF
>few|TRBV28|TRBD1|TRBJ2-3
TGTGCCAGCAGTCAACGACAGGGGAAGGGAACAGATACGCAGTATTTT
CASSQRQGKGTDTQYF
>-|TRBV6-1|TRBD2|TRBJ2-7
TGTGCCAGCATTCATCCGGGACTAGGCTACGAGCAGTACTTC
CASIHPGLGYEQYF
>-|TRBV11-2|-|TRBJ2-5
TGTGCCAGCAGCTGGGCAGGAGGGCAAGAGACCCAGTACTTC
CASSWAGGQETQYF
>-|TRBV28|-|TRBJ1-1
TGTGCCAGCAGTTTAAGGCACACTGAAGCTTTCTTT
CASSLRHTEAFF
>-|TRBV6-6|TRBD2|TRBJ2-7
TGTGCCAGCAGTTACCCCTTTCAGCGGGACTCCTACGAGCAGTACTTC
CASSYPFQRDSYEQYF
>-|TRBV2|-|TRBJ2-7
TGTGCCAGCATAGAAAGACAGGCGAGCTCCTACGAGCAGTACTTC
CASIERQASSYEQYF
>many|TRBV9|-|TRBJ1-3
TGTGCCAGCAGCGCCAGGCCTCGGGGGTACTCTGGAAACACCATATATTTT
CASSARPRGYSGNTIYF
>-|TRBV11-2|-|TRBJ1-1
TGTGCCAGCAGCATAGGGGAAATGGGATCACGGACTGAAGCTTTCTTT
CASSIGEMGSRTEAFF
>-|TRBV7-3|TRBD1|TRBJ2-3
TGTGCCAGCTCCCCCGGGACAGGGGCAGATACGCAGTATTTT
CASSPGTGADTQYF
>-|TRBV5-1|TRBD1|TRBJ2-5
TGCGCCAGCAGCTTACCGGGACAGGGTACGGCCCAGTACTTC
CASSLPGQGTAQYF
>-|TRBV4-2|TRBD2|TRBJ2-5
TGTGCCAGCAGCCAAGTAGCGGGAGGGCCGGGGGAGACCCAGTACTTC
CASSQVAGGPGETQYF
>-|TRBV11-2|-|TRBJ1-4
TGTGCCAGCAGCTTCAACGATGAAAAACTGTTTTTT
CASSFNDEKLFF
>-|TRBV7-2|TRBD2|TRBJ2-2
TGTGCCAGCAGCTTTATGGGGACTAGCCCCGGGGAGCTGTTTTTT
CASSFMGTSPGELFF
>once|TRBV7-2|TRBD1|TRBJ1-6
TGTGCCAGCAGCCAGACAGGGGGAGGTTCACCCCTCCACTTT
CASSQTGGGSPLHF